This TCR beta chain comes out of a study of cytomegalovirus exposure and HLA in healthy donors (dated by TCRdb to between 2016 and 2019). General notes on the study: In an earlier analysis of 450 to 750 of the donors, 250 to 350 Gb of sequence data and approximately 100 million unique TCR beta sequences from 150 million to 200 million T cells were reported. An early release that covered several hundred HLA-typed donors contained 300 to 350 gigabases of sequencing data and tens of millions of unique TCR sequences. Roughly 5 DR-DQ haplotypes were treated as single units for association and clustering because of strong linkage in the cohort. Typing coverage differed by locus: A, B, C, DRB1 and DQB1 were typed in roughly 620-630 donors, DQA1 in 522, DPA1 in approximately 610, and DPB1 in around 490. A later genetic analysis took genome-wide SNP genotypes for about 65% of the 666 donors and used that subset as a discovery cohort. Donor age, sex, ethnicity and CMV serostatus were collected together with the repertoire data. Among some 410 genotyped donors of the cohort, an average of roughly 240,000 unique TCR beta nucleotide sequences were sequenced per donor, about a sixth of them non-productive. In addition to the first cohort of roughly 700 subjects, a separate validation cohort of 120 different subjects was used. The genetic ancestry cluster associated with self-reported Caucasian donors included 81% of the 350 to 500 genotyped donors. All discovery cohort repertoires had been generated using a single sequencing platform. Rather than drawing on any new phenotypic data, the later analysis identified candidate immune exposures from TCR beta sequences and the way those sequences occurred across donors. High-throughput TCR immunosequencing, statistical association of individual TCRs with disease status, and machine learning were combined to predict cytomegalovirus infection status. The study profiled the T cell repertoires of under 850 subjects by immunosequencing and related them to cytomegalovirus serostatus. HLA typing included class I and class II loci at four-digit resolution. An earlier analysis of a few hundred of the donors applied high-throughput TCR beta sequencing to assess whether each TCR beta V gene segment acted as functional or pseudogenic. A later analysis re-analyzed previously published TCR beta repertoires from 666 donors and added high-resolution HLA genotyping to study TCR occurrence patterns. The study was designed to test whether signatures of past pathogen exposure could be identified by cataloging public T cell receptors.

The cohort consisted of 666 healthy bone marrow donors. At the time of sampling, every cohort member was nominally healthy, though immune exposures that went unrecorded were likely present. The donor tested CMV seropositive, placing the donor among the 289 seropositive members of the cohort. Each donor provided a peripheral blood sample, and peripheral blood mononuclear cells were used for TCR beta sequencing. The Qiagen DNeasy Blood Extraction Kit was used to extract genomic DNA from the blood cell samples. The V and J ends are trimmed by 2 bases and 2 bases, leaving 10 bases between them. CDR1 and CDR2 (MNHEY, SVGAGI) derive from the germline V gene. Its CDR3 holds 15 amino acids, cysteine through phenylalanine. The sequence is cut down to CDR3 DNA, 45 bases in frame from base 1. Concerning this clone itself: The specificity of this receptor is unknown. One base away there is no much larger clone; base qualities are not given.

Study-level results and caveats: A further reported finding was that TCR beta sequences accurately predicted the HLA-A and HLA-B alleles for most subjects in the first cohort. The study listed over 150 TCR beta chains as associated with cytomegalovirus. Linkage disequilibrium might explain the correlated functional status among segregating V segments, but an unknown experimental factor could not be excluded. In a later analysis, several top co-occurrence clusters were reported to appear linked to parvovirus B19, influenza, CMV and Epstein-Barr virus. While some public TCRs were present in many individuals, most TCR sequences turned up only very rarely across donors. In a later analysis, most CMV-associated TCR beta chains were found to appear HLA-restricted, with HLA associations seemingly driven largely by CMV exposure. Because counts were too low, roughly 16 rarely observed V segments, including chromosome 9 orphons, were left out of the earlier analysis of 587 of the donors. Cytomegalovirus status was reported to be diagnosed by the classifier with high specificity and sensitivity in both the original and validation cohorts. The authors suggested that the approach could potentially be generalized to other disease states and immunological phenotypes. Some IMGT-functional V segments, including TRBV6-2 and TRBV6-3, could not be told apart with the 87-base-pair reads, so those segments were excluded. A later genetic analysis associated a missense DCLRE1C variant with V-gene and J-gene trimming of TCR beta chains, and an independent cohort replicated the association. In this cohort, only TCR beta chains were sequenced, and detectable features were limited by the absence of alpha or paired-chain data. A group of highly shared sequence variants was considered likely to be a technical artifact of the sequencing pipeline. Immune exposure information for the cohort was limited to CMV serostatus. An earlier analysis of some 590 of the donors showed that most TCR beta V segments appeared in productive rearrangements either about 87% or about 30% of the time, which broadly matched IMGT annotations. A later analysis found that HLA-associated TCR beta chains were more clonally expanded and had lower generation probabilities than equally common non-associated chains. Because HLA typing was unavailable for some donors at each locus, only the typed subset was used in association tests. Strong co-occurrence of HLA alleles, especially DR and DQ, made assigning TCR associations to individual alleles difficult. A few of the identified cytomegalovirus-associated TCR beta chains were confirmed in vitro to be specific for cytomegalovirus antigens. A later analysis associated around 16,000 TCR beta sequences with specific HLA alleles at a false discovery rate of 0.05. Presence/absence analyses assumed roughly uniform sequencing depth across donors, an assumption that may not hold. In a later analysis, TCR association rates were found to vary across HLA loci, with the most associated TCRs seen for DRB1 alleles and the fewest for HLA-C alleles. A later genetic analysis reported fewer N-insertions in productive TCRs among donors in an Asian-associated ancestry cluster than the approximately 670-donor mean.

The method behind the library was the immunoSEQ multiplex PCR assay. A mixture of 60 forward primers for TCR Vbeta segments and 13 reverse primers for TCR Jbeta segments was used in the multiplex PCR. Amplification of the CDR3 region of rearranged TCR beta genes was performed with a multiplex PCR assay on genomic DNA. The Illumina HiSeq System was used to sequence the amplified TCR beta libraries as 87-base-pair reads. As for the authors' bioinformatics: In a later analysis, about 80 million unique TCR beta chains were counted across the 666 repertoires, and approximately 11 million of these chains were shared by at least two donors. A nearest-neighbor algorithm error-corrected the raw reads and collapsed the reads into unique sequences, merging closely related sequences to remove PCR and sequencing errors. To assign V, D and J gene segments, CDR3 sequences were aligned to IMGT reference sequences. For a sequence to be retained, a match of at least six nucleotides was required to both a V gene segment and a J gene segment. A rearrangement was called productive if the CDR3 had no stop codons and remained in frame with V and J, and every other rearrangement was called non-productive. Following IMGT convention, CDR3 was defined as the stretch from the second conserved V-encoded cysteine to the conserved J-encoded phenylalanine. In an earlier analysis of approximately 590 of the donors, sequences lacking an unambiguous match to a single V gene segment were excluded. In an earlier analysis of several hundred of the donors, a V segment was called functional when productive rearrangements were above 56.7%, and segregating when the standard deviation between donors exceeded 5%. A statistical classification framework was built for diagnosing cytomegalovirus status from the catalog of TCR beta chain sequences. In a later analysis, V and J genes were assigned by comparing TCR nucleotide sequences against IMGT/GENE-DB human TR gene sequences. A later analysis assigned CDR3 sequences and most-parsimonious VDJ recombination scenarios with the TCRdist pipeline. A later analysis defined each TCR beta chain by its CDR3 amino acid sequence plus V-gene family, and excluded reads lacking a unique V-gene family. In a later analysis, 450 to 600 highly shared, low-generation-probability nucleotide sequences were removed to address suspected cross-contamination and a sequencing artifact. A later analysis calculated a clonal expansion index for each public chain from normalized within-repertoire ranks of inferred template counts. Generation probabilities in a later analysis came from a VDJ recombination model fitted to out-of-frame rearrangements, and those results were checked against IGoR. In a later analysis, hypergeometric tests were used to score TCR-TCR, TCR-HLA and TCR-CMV co-occurrence, with a repertoire-size bias correction applied to TCR pairs. To estimate false discovery rates, a later analysis permuted the HLA or CMV assignments 20 times. In a later analysis, co-occurring TCRs were grouped with DBSCAN, and TCRdist sequence similarity was added when clustering was performed within HLA-allele-positive subsets. Co-occurrence clustering excluded repertoires with fewer than 30,000 or more than 120,000 public chains, plus five with anomalous nucleotide sharing. In TCRdb, the immuneACCESS table is reduced to in-frame sequences with V and J assigned. These tables do not hold every clone; where another copy was compared, an unresolved V gene accounts for under half, and the others remain unexplained. Clonal size and the V and J genes are those of that table, whereas D and trimming came from the DNA. The sample contains 100,000 or so clones, 78% of them found a single time. 3.5% to 5.5% of the sample lies in the top ten.

The TCR comes from a woman aged 40 to 49 in good health and CMV-seropositive. Sequencing used PBMCs. Recombination linked TRBV6-5 to TRBJ2-1, with the D gene uncertain. The CDR3 in this case is CASSYKRPPYNEQFF. In nucleotide form, the sequence is TGTGCCAGCAGTTACAAGCGCCCACCCTACAATGAGCAGTTCTTC.